The rows below give T cell receptor beta chains drawn from one sample of a study of metastatic and nonmetastatic thyroid tumors. TCRdb re-clonotyped the PCR reads through MiXCR. The data hold fewer than 40,000 clones, with 35% to 45% observed a single time. The specimen sequenced was tumor tissue. The receptor set was obtained from a female donor with papillary thyroid cancer or a benign thyroid nodule (not recorded which). Some clones in this sample may be carry-over from other donors' samples. Each CDR3 is given with its conserved first and last residue. Each record gives: clone size, D gene, V gene, J gene, CDR3 length, CDR3 DNA, CDR3 protein. A D gene is named only where the DNA matches it firmly. The listing skips clone size in some rows; elsewhere it reads once, few, many or a size class.

.,.,TRBV19,TRBJ2-3,15,TGTGCCAGTAAAATACAGGGACCTGGCACAGATACGCAGTATTTT,CASKIQGPGTDTQYF
once,TRBD1,TRBV20-1,TRBJ2-5,15,TGCAGTGCTACCACCGGGACAGTAGTTCAAGAGACCCAGTACTTC,CSATTGTVVQETQYF
.,.,TRBV6-1,TRBJ1-6,16,TGTGCCAGCAGTGAGGCGGACAGCAGATATAATTCACCCCTCCACTTT,CASSEADSRYNSPLHF
.,TRBD1,TRBV30,TRBJ2-2,15,TGTGCCTGGAAATTCAGGGGGCTTTTAACCGGGGAGCTGTTTTTT,CAWKFRGLLTGELFF
.,TRBD2,TRBV28,TRBJ2-2,15,TGTGCCAGCAGGGAGAGCGGGAGTTTCACCGGGGAGCTGTTTTTT,CASRESGSFTGELFF
.,.,TRBV6-1,TRBJ2-2,14,TGTGCCAGCACCCCGCTCACGGCCACCGGGGAGCTGTTTTTT,CASTPLTATGELFF
few,.,TRBV27,TRBJ2-5,16,TGTGCCAGCAGCCCCAGTTCCCATCCTCCTTTGGAGACCCAGTACTTC,CASSPSSHPPLETQYF
.,.,TRBV30,TRBJ2-2,13,TGTGCCTGGAGGTATACGGACACCGGGGAGCTGTTTTTT,CAWRYTDTGELFF
.,.,TRBV20-1,TRBJ1-6,14,TGCAGTGCTAGTCGGGGTTTGTATAATTCACCCCTCCACTTT,CSASRGLYNSPLHF
.,TRBD1,TRBV20-1,TRBJ1-6,19,TGCAGTGCTAGAGCCAGAGGGACAGGGTCACGTTCCTATAATTCACCCCTCCACTTT,CSARARGTGSRSYNSPLHF
few,.,TRBV6-1,TRBJ2-1,14,TGTGCCAGCGTCACGGCGAGCTCCTACAATGAGCAGTTCTTC,CASVTASSYNEQFF
few,.,TRBV19,TRBJ1-1,14,TGTGCCAGTAGTTTCGGGACGGCGAACACTGAAGCTTTCTTT,CASSFGTANTEAFF
few,.,TRBV10-3,TRBJ1-1,15,TGTGCCATCAGTGAGTCGCCGGACATGAACACTGAAGCTTTCTTT,CAISESPDMNTEAFF
few,TRBD1,TRBV6-4,TRBJ2-3,14,TGTGCCAGCGCTGCGGACAGGGGAATAGATACGCAGTATTTT,CASAADRGIDTQYF
.,TRBD1,TRBV6-1,TRBJ1-2,15,TGTGCCAGCAGTGATGCCAGGGGGCTCAGCTATGGCTACACCTTC,CASSDARGLSYGYTF
.,TRBD2,TRBV20-1,TRBJ2-7,12,TGCAGTGCCAGCGGGAGTAGCTACGAGCAGTACTTC,CSASGSSYEQYF
many,.,TRBV30,TRBJ1-6,16,TGTGCCTGGAGTGTGTGGCCCAATGAACCTAATTCACCCCTCCACTTT,CAWSVWPNEPNSPLHF
few,TRBD2,TRBV6-2/TRBV6-3,TRBJ2-3,18,TGTGCCAGCAGTAGGGGGACTAGCGGGAGGGCCGGCACAGATACGCAGTATTTT,CASSRGTSGRAGTDTQYF
few,.,TRBV28,TRBJ1-1,14,TGTGCCAGCAGTTTCCCCGGGCCGAACACTGAAGCTTTCTTT,CASSFPGPNTEAFF
.,.,TRBV11-2,TRBJ2-1,13,TGTGCCAGCAGCTTATCAAGTCTCAATGAGCAGTTCTTC,CASSLSSLNEQFF
.,TRBD2,TRBV9,TRBJ2-1,15,TGTGCCAGCAGCCCAACTAGCGGGAGGACCAATGAGCAGTTCTTC,CASSPTSGRTNEQFF
.,TRBD2,TRBV9,TRBJ2-7,17,TGTGCCAGCAGCGGGGTGCTCGAGACTAGCGTATCCTACGAGCAGTACTTC,CASSGVLETSVSYEQYF
.,TRBD2,TRBV27,TRBJ2-3,14,TGTGCCAGCAAAAAACCGGGACTAGAGTTTACGCAGTATTTT,CASKKPGLEFTQYF
few,TRBD2,TRBV6-1,TRBJ2-7,16,TGTGCCAGCAGCGAGACATATGGGACTATTGGCTACGAGCAGTACTTC,CASSETYGTIGYEQYF
.,.,TRBV24-1,TRBJ2-1,12,TGTGCCACCAGTGTCGGCAGTAATGAGCAGTTCTTC,CATSVGSNEQFF
.,.,TRBV6-9,TRBJ2-1,12,TGCGCCAGCAGTCCAGGGCACAATGAGCAGTTCTTC,CASSPGHNEQFF
few,TRBD2,TRBV6-5,TRBJ2-2,14,TGTGCCAGCAGTTACTGGACTAGCCCCGGGGAGCTGTTTTTT,CASSYWTSPGELFF
few,.,TRBV3-1,TRBJ2-2,15,TGTGCCAGCAGCCAGCGAGGGGCGAACACCGGGGAGCTGTTTTTT,CASSQRGANTGELFF
.,.,TRBV19,TRBJ2-6,14,TGTGCCAGTAGTATAAGCTCTGGGGCCAACGTCCTGACTTTC,CASSISSGANVLTF
.,TRBD1,TRBV9,TRBJ1-5,14,TGTGCCAGCAGCGCACAACAGGGGGGACAGCCCCAGCATTTT,CASSAQQGGQPQHF
once,.,TRBV27,TRBJ2-5,14,TGTGCCAGCAGTTTATATCCGGGAGAAGAGACCCAGTACTTC,CASSLYPGEETQYF
.,TRBD1,TRBV28,TRBJ1-2,13,TGTGCCAGCAGTTTGACAGGGTCTAACGGCTACACCTTC,CASSLTGSNGYTF
.,.,TRBV5-8,TRBJ2-6,15,TGTGCCAGCAGCTCACCAGGGTCTGGGGCCAACGTCCTGACTTTC,CASSSPGSGANVLTF
.,.,TRBV7-6,TRBJ1-1,14,TGTGCCAGCAGCTTAGCCGGGACGAACACTGAAGCTTTCTTT,CASSLAGTNTEAFF
.,.,TRBV11-2,TRBJ1-2,14,TGTGCCAGCAGCTTTACAGCGGAGAACTATGGCTACACCTTC,CASSFTAENYGYTF
few,.,TRBV6-2/TRBV6-3,TRBJ2-6,17,TGTGCCAGCTTCTCGGACGGGTTACGCTCTGGGGCCAACGTCCTGACTTTC,CASFSDGLRSGANVLTF
.,.,TRBV7-8,TRBJ1-2,15,TGTGCCAGCAGCTTAAGTTTGGCGGGTATGTTCGGCTACACCTTC,CASSLSLAGMFGYTF
few,.,TRBV18,TRBJ2-7,14,TGTGCCAGCTCAGATCTCAAAAAACACTACGAGCAGTACTTC,CASSDLKKHYEQYF
.,TRBD2,TRBV3-1,TRBJ2-7,16,TGTGCCAGCAGCCCCGGAGCTAGCGGGGGCTCGGACGAGCAGTACTTC,CASSPGASGGSDEQYF
.,TRBD1,TRBV6-2/TRBV6-3,TRBJ2-5,15,TGTGCCAGCAGTATTATGACAGGGGCCGGAGAGACCCAGTACTTC,CASSIMTGAGETQYF
.,TRBD1,TRBV5-6,TRBJ2-7,14,TGTGCCAGCAGCTTTACAGGGGTGTACAACGAGCAGTACTTC,CASSFTGVYNEQYF
.,.,TRBV6-6,TRBJ1-2,13,TGTGCCAGCAGTTACTTTACAGGCGGAGGCTACACCTTC,CASSYFTGGGYTF
.,TRBD1,TRBV2,TRBJ2-7,14,TGTGCCAGCAGTCTGACAGGGTTAGGCTACGAGCAGTACTTC,CASSLTGLGYEQYF
.,.,TRBV5-1,TRBJ2-3,14,TGCGCCAGCAGCGTCCAGGGTTTTGCAGATACGCAGTATTTT,CASSVQGFADTQYF
.,.,TRBV18,TRBJ2-7,14,TGTGCCAGCTCACCGCAGGACTACTCCTACGAGCAGTACTTC,CASSPQDYSYEQYF
.,.,TRBV12-3/TRBV12-4,TRBJ2-2,14,TGTGCCACCACCAGACAGGCGCTCACCGGGGAGCTGTTTTTT,CATTRQALTGELFF
.,.,TRBV16,TRBJ1-6,13,TGTGCCAGCAGCCAATCGACCCTTGGACCCCTCCACTTT,CASSQSTLGPLHF
many,.,TRBV12-3/TRBV12-4,TRBJ2-1,13,TGTGCCAGCAGTTTAGTCAGTTACAATGAGCAGTTCTTC,CASSLVSYNEQFF